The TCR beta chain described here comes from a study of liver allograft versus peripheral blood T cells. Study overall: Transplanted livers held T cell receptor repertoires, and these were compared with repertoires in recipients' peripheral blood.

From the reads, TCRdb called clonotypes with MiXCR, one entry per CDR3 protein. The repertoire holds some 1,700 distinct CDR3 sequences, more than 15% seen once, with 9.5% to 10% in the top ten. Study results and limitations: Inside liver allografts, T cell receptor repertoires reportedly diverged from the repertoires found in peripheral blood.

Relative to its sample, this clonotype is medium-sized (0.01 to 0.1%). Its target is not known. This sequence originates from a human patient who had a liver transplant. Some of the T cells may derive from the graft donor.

The CDR3 bases are TGTGCCAGCAGTTTCCGGGACAGGGGAAATCAGCCCCAGCATTTT. Translation gives CASSFRDRGNQPQHF. This chain joins TRBV12-3 or TRBV12-4 and TRBJ1-5; TRBD1 matches at 10 bases. This CDR3 region has 15 residues. Unmatched junction bases numbered 3, after V lost 3 bases and J lost 4 bases.